This T cell receptor beta chain came from a study of control samples from healthy donors and cancer patients. Method: immunoSEQ multiplex PCR; TCRdb's copy keeps in-frame clones and lacks some. Of approximately 150,000 clones in the sample, 75% to 95% were seen once. Trimming removed 2 bases at V and 8 bases at J, with 13 bases between. CDR1 and CDR2 from the germline V gene are MNHEY and SVGAGI. The CDR3 spans 14 residues. The rearrangement joins TRBV6-5 to TRBJ2-1; D remains ambiguous. The TCR comes from a woman aged 40 to 55 in good health. Sequencing was carried out using blood. The chain's CDR3 is CASSYEASSYEQFF. The CDR3 coding sequence is TGTGCCAGCAGTTACGAAGCTAGTTCATATGAGCAGTTCTTC.